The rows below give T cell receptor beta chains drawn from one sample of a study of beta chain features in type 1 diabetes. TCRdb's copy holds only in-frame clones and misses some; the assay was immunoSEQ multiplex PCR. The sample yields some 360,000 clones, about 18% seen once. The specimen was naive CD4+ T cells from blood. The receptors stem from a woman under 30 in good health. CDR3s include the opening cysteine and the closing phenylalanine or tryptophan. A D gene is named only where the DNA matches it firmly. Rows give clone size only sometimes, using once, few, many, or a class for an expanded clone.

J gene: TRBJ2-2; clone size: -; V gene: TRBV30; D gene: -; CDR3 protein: CAWSVLQGAGELFF; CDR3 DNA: TGTGCCTGGAGTGTACTACAGGGCGCCGGGGAGCTGTTTTTT
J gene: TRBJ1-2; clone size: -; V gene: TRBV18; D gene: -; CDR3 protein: CASSPVVRGSSYGYTF; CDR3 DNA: TGTGCCAGCTCACCCGTCGTGCGGGGAAGTAGCTATGGCTACACCTTC
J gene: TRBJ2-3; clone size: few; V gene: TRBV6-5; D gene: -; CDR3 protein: CASGKTGGDTQYF; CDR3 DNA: TGTGCCAGCGGGAAGACAGGTGGAGATACGCAGTATTTT
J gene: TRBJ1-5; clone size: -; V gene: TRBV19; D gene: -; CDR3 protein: CASSPINQPQHF; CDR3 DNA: TGTGCCAGTAGTCCCATCAATCAGCCCCAGCATTTT
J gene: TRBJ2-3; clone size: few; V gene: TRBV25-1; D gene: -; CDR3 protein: CASSDPGTDTQYF; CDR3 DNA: TGTGCCAGCAGTGACCCGGGTACAGATACGCAGTATTTT
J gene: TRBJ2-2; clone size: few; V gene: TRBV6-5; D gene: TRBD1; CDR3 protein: CASRRDRGRGELFF; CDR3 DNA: TGTGCCAGCAGGAGGGACAGGGGACGAGGGGAGCTGTTTTTT
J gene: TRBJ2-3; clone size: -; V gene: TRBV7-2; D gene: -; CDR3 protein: CASSSTSSTDTQYF; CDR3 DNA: TGTGCCAGCAGCTCGACTAGTAGCACAGATACGCAGTATTTT
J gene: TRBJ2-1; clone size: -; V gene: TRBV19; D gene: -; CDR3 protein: CASRPQGPTQGTKYNEQFF; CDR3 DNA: TGTGCCAGTAGGCCTCAGGGACCCACCCAGGGGACTAAATACAATGAGCAGTTCTTC
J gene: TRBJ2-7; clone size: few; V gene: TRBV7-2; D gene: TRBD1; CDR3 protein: CASSRPDRGIYEQYF; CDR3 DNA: TGTGCCAGCAGCCGCCCGGACAGGGGGATCTACGAGCAGTACTTC
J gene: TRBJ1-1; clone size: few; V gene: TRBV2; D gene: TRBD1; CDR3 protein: CASRGPGQGSAEAFF; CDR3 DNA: TGTGCCAGCAGAGGACCGGGACAGGGGAGCGCTGAAGCTTTCTTT
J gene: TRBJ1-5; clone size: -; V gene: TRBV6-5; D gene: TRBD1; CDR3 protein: CASSPTGSHNQPQHF; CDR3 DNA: TGTGCCAGCAGTCCGACAGGGTCGCATAATCAGCCCCAGCATTTT
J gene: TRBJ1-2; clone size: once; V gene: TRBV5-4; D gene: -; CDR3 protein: CASSLEREKDYTF; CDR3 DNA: TGTGCCAGCAGTTTAGAGCGCGAAAAGGACTACACCTTC
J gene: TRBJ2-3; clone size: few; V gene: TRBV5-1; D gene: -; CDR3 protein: CASSSEGFEDTQYF; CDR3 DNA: TGCGCCAGCAGCTCCGAGGGTTTTGAAGATACGCAGTATTTT
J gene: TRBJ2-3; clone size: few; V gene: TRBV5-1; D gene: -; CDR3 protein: CASSLGQDTQYF; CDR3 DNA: TGCGCCAGCAGCTTGGGGCAAGATACGCAGTATTTT
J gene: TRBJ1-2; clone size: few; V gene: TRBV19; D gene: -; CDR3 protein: CASSVTGYRGYGYTF; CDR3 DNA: TGTGCCAGTAGTGTAACAGGGTATCGGGGCTATGGCTACACCTTC
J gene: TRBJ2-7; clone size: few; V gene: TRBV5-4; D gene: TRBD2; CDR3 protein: CASSAGLAGLYEQYF; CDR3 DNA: TGTGCCAGCAGCGCGGGACTAGCGGGATTATACGAGCAGTACTTC
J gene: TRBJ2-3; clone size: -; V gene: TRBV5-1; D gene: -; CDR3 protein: CASAPQGRPTTDTQYF; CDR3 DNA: TGCGCCAGCGCCCCACAGGGCCGACCTACCACAGATACGCAGTATTTT
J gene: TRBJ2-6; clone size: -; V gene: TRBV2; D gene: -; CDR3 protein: CASSEKGAGANVLTF; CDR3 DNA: TGTGCCAGCAGTGAAAAAGGGGCTGGGGCCAACGTCCTGACTTTC
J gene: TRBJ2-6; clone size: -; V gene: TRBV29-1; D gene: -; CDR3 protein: CSVQGSGANVLTF; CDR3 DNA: TGCAGCGTCCAGGGCTCTGGGGCCAACGTCCTGACTTTC
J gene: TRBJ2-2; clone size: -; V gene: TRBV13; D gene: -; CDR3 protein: CASSQGHSGELFF; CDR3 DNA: TGTGCCAGCAGCCAGGGACATTCCGGGGAGCTGTTTTTT
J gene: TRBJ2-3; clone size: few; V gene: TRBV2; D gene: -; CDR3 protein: CASKRGDTQYF; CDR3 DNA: TGTGCCAGCAAGAGAGGCGATACGCAGTATTTT
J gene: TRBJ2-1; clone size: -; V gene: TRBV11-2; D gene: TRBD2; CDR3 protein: CASSIGTSGGAYNEQFF; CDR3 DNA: TGTGCCAGCAGTATCGGGACTAGCGGGGGGGCCTACAATGAGCAGTTCTTC
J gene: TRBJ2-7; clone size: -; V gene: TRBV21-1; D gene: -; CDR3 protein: CASSSREQYF; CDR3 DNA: TGTGCCAGCAGCTCCCGGGAGCAGTACTTC
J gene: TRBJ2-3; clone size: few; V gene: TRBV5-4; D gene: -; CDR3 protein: CASSLGAESTDTQYF; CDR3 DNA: TGTGCCAGCAGCTTGGGAGCGGAGAGCACAGATACGCAGTATTTT
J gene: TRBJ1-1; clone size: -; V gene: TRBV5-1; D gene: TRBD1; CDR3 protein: CASSLAGQGVYAFF; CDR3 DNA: TGCGCCAGCAGCTTGGCGGGACAGGGAGTTTACGCTTTCTTT
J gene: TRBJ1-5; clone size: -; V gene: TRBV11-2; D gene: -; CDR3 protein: CASSLSEFQPQHF; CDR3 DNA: TGTGCCAGCAGCTTAAGTGAGTTCCAGCCCCAGCATTTT
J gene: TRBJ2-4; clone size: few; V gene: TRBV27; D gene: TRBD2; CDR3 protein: CASSPSGVGIQYF; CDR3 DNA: TGTGCCAGCAGTCCTAGCGGGGTGGGCATTCAGTACTTC
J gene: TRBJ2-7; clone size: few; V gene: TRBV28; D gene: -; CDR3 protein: CASSLRGYEQYF; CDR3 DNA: TGTGCCAGCAGTTTGCGAGGGTACGAGCAGTACTTC
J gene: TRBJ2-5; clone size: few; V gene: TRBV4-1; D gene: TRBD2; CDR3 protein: CASSRLAGIPETQYF; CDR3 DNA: TGCGCCAGCAGCCGGCTAGCGGGTATCCCAGAGACCCAGTACTTC
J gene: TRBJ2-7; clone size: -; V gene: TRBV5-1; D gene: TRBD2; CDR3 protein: CASSSGLLAYEQYF; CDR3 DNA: TGCGCCAGCAGCTCGGGACTACTCGCCTACGAGCAGTACTTC
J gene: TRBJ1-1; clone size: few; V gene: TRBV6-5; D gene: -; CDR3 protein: CASSYSRSRGNTEAFF; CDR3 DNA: TGTGCCAGCAGTTACTCGAGGTCCAGGGGGAACACTGAAGCTTTCTTT
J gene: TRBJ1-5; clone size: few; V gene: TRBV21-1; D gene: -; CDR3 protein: CASSKKGGPTGDCENQPQHF; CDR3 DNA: TGTGCCAGCAGCAAAAAAGGGGGCCCGACAGGGGATTGTGAGAATCAGCCCCAGCATTTT
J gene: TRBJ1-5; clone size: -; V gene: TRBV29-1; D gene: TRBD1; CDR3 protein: CSASTGDQPQHF; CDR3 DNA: TGCAGCGCCTCCACAGGGGATCAGCCCCAGCATTTT
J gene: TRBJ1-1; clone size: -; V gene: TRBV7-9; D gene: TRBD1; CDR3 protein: CASSLVQGHTEAFF; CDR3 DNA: TGTGCCAGCAGCTTAGTACAGGGGCACACTGAAGCTTTCTTT
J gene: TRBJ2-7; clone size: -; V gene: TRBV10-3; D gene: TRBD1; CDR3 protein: CASPGQGFVEQYF; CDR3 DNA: TGTGCCAGTCCGGGACAGGGTTTTGTAGAGCAGTACTTC
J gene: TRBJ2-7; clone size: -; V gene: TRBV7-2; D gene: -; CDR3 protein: CASSSDSAHEQYF; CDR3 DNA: TGTGCCAGCAGCTCGGACAGTGCGCACGAGCAGTACTTC
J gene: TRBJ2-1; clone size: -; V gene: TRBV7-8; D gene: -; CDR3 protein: CASSRSDSTAEQFF; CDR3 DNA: TGTGCCAGCAGCCGCTCGGACAGTACGGCTGAGCAGTTCTTC
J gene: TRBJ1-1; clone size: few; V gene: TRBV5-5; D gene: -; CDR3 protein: CASSLARGSEAFF; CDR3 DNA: TGTGCCAGCAGCTTGGCCAGAGGGTCTGAAGCTTTCTTT
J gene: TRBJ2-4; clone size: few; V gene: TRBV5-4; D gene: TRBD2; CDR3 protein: CASSLGPGGDPKNIQYF; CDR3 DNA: TGTGCCAGCAGCTTGGGGCCTGGGGGGGATCCCAAAAACATTCAGTACTTC
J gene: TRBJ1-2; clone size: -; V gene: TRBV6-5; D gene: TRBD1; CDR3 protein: CASSHKTGFGYTF; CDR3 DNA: TGTGCCAGCAGTCATAAGACAGGGTTCGGCTACACCTTC
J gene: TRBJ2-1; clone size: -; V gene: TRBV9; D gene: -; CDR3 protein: CASSGSGTYNEQFF; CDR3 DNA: TGTGCCAGCAGCGGTAGCGGTACCTACAATGAGCAGTTCTTC
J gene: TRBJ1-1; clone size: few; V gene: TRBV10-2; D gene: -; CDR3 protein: CASRDRSGNTEAFF; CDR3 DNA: TGCGCCAGCAGAGACAGGTCGGGGAACACTGAAGCTTTCTTT
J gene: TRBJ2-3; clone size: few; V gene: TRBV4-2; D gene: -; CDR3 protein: CASSQKGADTQYF; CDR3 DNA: TGTGCCAGCAGCCAAAAGGGAGCAGATACGCAGTATTTT
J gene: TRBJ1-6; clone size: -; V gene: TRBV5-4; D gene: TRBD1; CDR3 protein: CASSLSSTGGNSPLHF; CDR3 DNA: TGTGCCAGCAGCTTAAGTAGTACAGGGGGGAATTCACCCCTCCACTTT
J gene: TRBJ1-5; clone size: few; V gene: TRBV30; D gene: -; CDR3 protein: CAWSLAGNNQPQHF; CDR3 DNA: TGTGCCTGGAGCCTGGCAGGGAACAATCAGCCCCAGCATTTT
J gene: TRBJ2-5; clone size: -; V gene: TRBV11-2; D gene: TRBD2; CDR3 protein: CASSLVREGRGTQYF; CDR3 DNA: TGTGCCAGCAGCTTAGTGCGGGAGGGCCGCGGGACCCAGTACTTC
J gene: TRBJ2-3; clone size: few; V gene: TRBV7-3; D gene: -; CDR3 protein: CASRPGPGGDTQYF; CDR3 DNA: TGTGCCAGCAGACCGGGCCCAGGGGGGGATACGCAGTATTTT
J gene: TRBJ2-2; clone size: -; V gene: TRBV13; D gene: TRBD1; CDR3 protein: CASSWRTGVNTGELFF; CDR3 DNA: TGTGCCAGCAGCTGGAGGACAGGGGTGAACACCGGGGAGCTGTTTTTT
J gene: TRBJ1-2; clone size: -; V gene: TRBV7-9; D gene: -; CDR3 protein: CASSFAYPFYGYTF; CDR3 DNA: TGTGCCAGCAGCTTTGCGTACCCATTCTATGGCTACACCTTC
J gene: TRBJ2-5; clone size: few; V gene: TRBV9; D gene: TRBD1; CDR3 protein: CASSDDREETQYF; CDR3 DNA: TGTGCCAGCAGCGACGACAGGGAGGAGACCCAGTACTTC
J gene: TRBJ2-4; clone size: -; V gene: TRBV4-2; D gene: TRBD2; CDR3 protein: CASSHNPTSGAVGAKNIQYF; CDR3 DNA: TGTGCCAGCAGCCACAACCCGACTAGCGGGGCCGTAGGGGCCAAAAACATTCAGTACTTC
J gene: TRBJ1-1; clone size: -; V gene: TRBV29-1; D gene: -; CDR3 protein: CSVLGPGAAFF; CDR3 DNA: TGCAGCGTTCTGGGTCCTGGGGCAGCTTTCTTT
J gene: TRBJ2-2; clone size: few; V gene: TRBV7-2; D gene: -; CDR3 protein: CASSFAETGELFF; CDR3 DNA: TGTGCCAGCAGCTTCGCTGAGACCGGGGAGCTGTTTTTT